This T cell receptor (beta chain) was observed in a study of T cells in Graves' hyperthyroidism and ophthalmopathy. TCR beta CDR3 regions were amplified from RNA transcripts. Initially, a first-round RT-PCR of the TCR CDR3 employed the HTBI primer set. TCRdb recomputed calls from the multiplex PCR reads with MiXCR, one row per CDR3 protein. The sample consists of roughly 600,000 distinct CDR3 sequences, more than 12% of them appearing once. Trimming removed 3 bases at V and 5 bases at J, with 10 bases between. This CDR3 is built from 12 residues. CDR1 and CDR2 (germline): DFQATT, SNEGSKA (reference sequence).

The clonotype originates from a woman aged 45 to 65 with Graves' ophthalmopathy. The genes are TRBV20-1 and TRBJ1-1; unclear D gene. Sequencing was done on a sample of blood. The CDR3 spells CSARFGGTEAFF. In DNA, the CDR3 is TGCAGTGCTAGGTTCGGCGGGACTGAAGCTTTCTTT.